The clone carrying this T cell receptor (beta chain) was seen more than once but under ten times. Its target is unknown. This entry is derived from a study of Ad26.COV2.S vaccination and SARS-CoV-2 variants. The CDR3 loop spans 15 amino acids. V was pared by 3 bases and J by 5 bases, with 10 bases of the junction left unmatched. From germline, CDR1 is SGHRS and CDR2 YFSETQ. The repertoire was sequenced with immunoSEQ multiplex PCR; TCRdb's copy has only in-frame clones and lacks some. Seen here are 200,000 to 300,000 clones, roughly 88% observed once, and the top ten hold about 10%. Overall study findings and caveats: The authors reported substantial breadth in spike-specific CD8+ and CD4+ T cell responses after vaccination.

As for treatment: over 15 received Ad26.COV2.S at low or high dose, single or two shots; about five received placebo; per-sample allocation not given. Vaccine and placebo recipients were sampled on day 63 after the first injection. The source was peripheral blood, collected in a trial of Ad26.COV2.S vaccine versus placebo. The chain couples TRBV5-1 to TRBJ2-7; TRBD1 aligns across 8 bases. This receptor was obtained from a person between 18 and 60 years old who received the Ad26.COV2.S COVID-19 vaccine or a placebo. As DNA, the CDR3 is TGCGCCAGCAGCTCTCGACAGGGGTTACTCCACGAGCAGTACTTC. Translation gives CASSSRQGLLHEQYF.